The sequence of this T cell receptor (beta chain) was determined in a study of T cells in Graves' hyperthyroidism and ophthalmopathy. The sample holds many counts of this clonotype. Using RNA transcripts as the source, TCR beta CDR3 regions were amplified. The HTBI primer set served for first-round RT-PCR of the TCR CDR3. TCRdb called the multiplex PCR reads again in MiXCR, with one record for every CDR3 protein. The sample comprises approximately 720,000 distinct CDR3 sequences, approximately 19% of which are singletons, and around 17% rests with the top ten. Looked up from germline, CDR1 is SGDLS and CDR2 is YYNGEE. V lost 2 bases and J 10 bases, leaving 13 bases between the germline ends. The CDR3 is made up of 14 amino acids.

This clonotype originated in a woman aged 45 to 65 with Graves' hyperthyroidism that later progressed to Graves' ophthalmopathy. The J gene is TRBJ1-6, the V gene TRBV9, with D maybe TRBD1 (5 bases). Sequencing was carried out using blood. CDR3 coding DNA: TGTGCCAGCAGCGTCAGGGAAGGTGACTCACCCCTCCACTTT. It translates to CASSVREGDSPLHF.